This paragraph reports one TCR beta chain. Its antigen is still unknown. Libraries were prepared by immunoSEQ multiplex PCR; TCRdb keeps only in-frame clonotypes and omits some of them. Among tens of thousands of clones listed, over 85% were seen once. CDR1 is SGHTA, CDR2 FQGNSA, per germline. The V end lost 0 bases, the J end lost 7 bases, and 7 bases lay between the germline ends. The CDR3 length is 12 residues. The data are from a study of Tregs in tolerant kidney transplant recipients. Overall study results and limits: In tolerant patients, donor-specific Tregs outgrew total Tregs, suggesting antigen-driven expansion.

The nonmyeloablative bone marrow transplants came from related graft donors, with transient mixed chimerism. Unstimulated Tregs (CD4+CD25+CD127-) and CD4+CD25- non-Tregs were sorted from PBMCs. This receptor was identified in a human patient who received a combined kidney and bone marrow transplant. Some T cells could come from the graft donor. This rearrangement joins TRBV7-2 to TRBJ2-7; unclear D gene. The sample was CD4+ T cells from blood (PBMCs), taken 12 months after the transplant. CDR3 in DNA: TGTGCCAGCAGCTTAGCGTTCGCGGAGCAGTACTTC. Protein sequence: CASSLAFAEQYF.